This is a list of T cell receptor beta chains from one sample in a study of human T cells and chemical hapten exposure. Via MiXCR, TCRdb re-called the RACE reads, giving one row per CDR3 protein. The data hold around 380,000 distinct CDR3 sequences, with around 5.5% observed a single time. The sample here was whole blood, taken in connection with sensitization to the hapten diphenylcyclopropenone (DPC). Receptors originate from a woman aged 18-35 years with alopecia areata. Some clones in this sample may be carry-over from other donors' samples. The CDR3 runs from the conserved cysteine through the conserved F or W. Each record gives: V gene, D gene, clone size, J gene, CDR3 length, CDR3 DNA, CDR3 protein. The D gene is left open where the match is weak. A row's size may be missing; if present it is once, few, many or a size class.

TRBV29-1	-	many	TRBJ1-3	11	TGCAGCGTCAGAGCTGGAAACACCATATATTTT	CSVRAGNTIYF
TRBV7-9	-	-	TRBJ2-7	15	TGTGCCAGCAGCTCCCCCCCGGGGTCGCCCTACGAGCAGTACTTC	CASSSPPGSPYEQYF
TRBV28	-	few	TRBJ1-5	15	TGTGCCAGCAGAACCCGGACACCGAGCAATCAGCCCCAGCATTTT	CASRTRTPSNQPQHF
TRBV20-1	-	many	TRBJ2-2	15	TGCAGTGCTCGGATGGGAGGACGGTTCGCCGGGGAGCTGTTTTTT	CSARMGGRFAGELFF
TRBV27	-	many	TRBJ1-2	16	TGTGCCAGCAGTTTGCGGGCGACAGACGTTAACTATGGCTACACCTTC	CASSLRATDVNYGYTF
TRBV2	TRBD1	many	TRBJ1-2	15	TGTGCCAGCAGTGAAAACCGACAGGGGGAAGTTGGCTACACCTTC	CASSENRQGEVGYTF
TRBV5-4	-	few	TRBJ2-6	15	TGTGCCAGCAGCTTGGCAACAGTTGGGGCCAACGTCCTGACTTTC	CASSLATVGANVLTF
TRBV7-2	TRBD2	-	TRBJ2-5	14	TGTGCCAGCAGCCTAAATAGCGGGCAAGAGACCCAGTACTTC	CASSLNSGQETQYF
TRBV6-9	-	few	TRBJ2-3	14	TGTGCCAGCAGCGCACGGCCTAGCACAGATACGCAGTATTTT	CASSARPSTDTQYF
TRBV10-2	TRBD1	-	TRBJ1-2	15	TGCGCCAGCAGTCCCACTGGACAGGCGAACTATGGCTACACCTTC	CASSPTGQANYGYTF
TRBV14	-	-	TRBJ1-2	15	TGTGCCAGCAGCCCCCTTGACAGTACTAACTATGGCTACACCTTC	CASSPLDSTNYGYTF
TRBV5-1	TRBD1	-	TRBJ2-6	18	TGCGCCAGCAGCGAGGGGACAGGGGCTCCCTCTGGGGCCAACGTCCTGACTTTC	CASSEGTGAPSGANVLTF
TRBV25-1	-	few	TRBJ2-2	15	TGTGCCAGCAGTGCGCCTGGAGGGGGCACCGGGGAGCTGTTTTTT	CASSAPGGGTGELFF
TRBV10-3	-	-	TRBJ2-6	13	TGTGCCCTCGGTATGGATGGGGCCAACGTCCTGACTTTC	CALGMDGANVLTF
TRBV7-2	-	-	TRBJ2-4	15	TGTGCCAGCAGCGCGATTCCCGGGACATGGGTCATTCAGTACTTC	CASSAIPGTWVIQYF
TRBV10-3	TRBD2	few	TRBJ2-3	16	TGTGCCATCAGCGGGACTAGCGGGGGATTCACAGATACGCAGTATTTT	CAISGTSGGFTDTQYF
TRBV20-1	TRBD1	few	TRBJ1-6	17	TGCAGTGCTGTAAGACAGGGGGTGGCCTTCTATAATTCACCCCTCCACTTT	CSAVRQGVAFYNSPLHF
TRBV10-3	-	-	TRBJ2-6	18	TGTGCCATCAGTCCGTTGCCCTCCCCCAGCTCTGGGGCCAACGTCCTGACTTTC	CAISPLPSPSSGANVLTF
TRBV7-2	-	-	TRBJ1-4	14	TGTGCCAGCAGCTTAGGCAGAGATAATGTAAAACTGTTTTTT	CASSLGRDNVKLFF
TRBV2	-	many	TRBJ2-5	14	TGTGCCAGCAGTCCAGACAGTTCCCAAGAGACCCAGTACTTC	CASSPDSSQETQYF
TRBV10-3	-	-	TRBJ1-1	16	TGTGCCATCAGTGAGGGGAAGGGTCGAGGACACACTGAAGCTTTCTTT	CAISEGKGRGHTEAFF
TRBV12-3/TRBV12-4	-	-	TRBJ2-4	16	TGTGCCAGCTCCCAGCGACAGGCGGGGGCCAAAAACATTCAGTACTTC	CASSQRQAGAKNIQYF
TRBV12-3/TRBV12-4	-	few	TRBJ2-2	13	TGTGCCAGCAGTCCCGGACTGGGCGGGGAGCTGTTTTTT	CASSPGLGGELFF
TRBV10-3	TRBD2	few	TRBJ2-7	12	TGTGCCACACTAGCGGGGCCGGGCGAGCAGTACTTC	CATLAGPGEQYF
TRBV12-3/TRBV12-4	-	few	TRBJ1-1	14	TGTGCCAGCAGTTCCAGCGGGGGGAGCACTGAAGCTTTCTTT	CASSSSGGSTEAFF
TRBV7-2	-	many	TRBJ1-3	14	TGTGCCAGCAGCGCGAAAAGTGGCGGAAACACCATATATTTT	CASSAKSGGNTIYF
TRBV12-5	TRBD1	few	TRBJ2-7	15	TGTGCTAGTGGTCCCTTTGACAGGGGGTCCTACGAGCAGTACTTC	CASGPFDRGSYEQYF
TRBV10-3	TRBD1	few	TRBJ2-4	15	TGTGCCATCAGTGACTCGGACAGGGTCAAAAACATTCAGTACTTC	CAISDSDRVKNIQYF
TRBV20-1	TRBD2	few	TRBJ2-3	15	TGCAGTGCTAGAGAATCGGGGGGGCCCAGAGATACGCAGTATTTT	CSARESGGPRDTQYF
TRBV12-3/TRBV12-4	TRBD1	few	TRBJ1-1	14	TGTGCCAGCAGTTTGGGGACAGGGCAAGCTGAAGCTTTCTTT	CASSLGTGQAEAFF
TRBV12-3/TRBV12-4	-	many	TRBJ1-2	13	TGTGCCAGCAGTTCCGGACAGAACTATGGCTACACCTTC	CASSSGQNYGYTF
TRBV2	TRBD1	-	TRBJ2-7	14	TGTGCCAGCAGTGCCGCGACAGGGCGGTACGAGCAGTACTTC	CASSAATGRYEQYF
TRBV7-6	TRBD2	-	TRBJ2-7	13	TGTGCCAGCAGCTTAAGACTAGCGGGCGAGCAGTACTTC	CASSLRLAGEQYF
TRBV6-5	-	few	TRBJ1-2	12	TGTGCCACCCTGGACAGCCGCTATGGCTACACCTTC	CATLDSRYGYTF
TRBV4-1	-	many	TRBJ1-2	13	TGCGCCAGCAGCCAAGCTGAAGACTATGGCTACACCTTC	CASSQAEDYGYTF
TRBV20-1	-	few	TRBJ2-6	17	TGCAGTTCACAACCGGGACTCGGGTTCTCTGGGGCCAACGTCCTGACTTTC	CSSQPGLGFSGANVLTF
TRBV15	TRBD1	many	TRBJ1-5	16	TGTGCCACCAGCAGAGATGGGACAGGGGGCCAACAGCCCCAGCATTTT	CATSRDGTGGQQPQHF
TRBV6-1	-	many	TRBJ2-3	13	TGTGCCAGCAGTGAACTCCCGTTTGATACGCAGTATTTT	CASSELPFDTQYF
TRBV5-1	-	many	TRBJ2-5	13	TGCGCCAGCAGCTTGTACACAACAGAGACCCAGTACTTC	CASSLYTTETQYF
TRBV7-9	-	few	TRBJ1-2	13	TGTGCCAGCAGCTTAGACAGTGGATATGGCTACACCTTC	CASSLDSGYGYTF
TRBV7-9	TRBD1	many	TRBJ1-1	15	TGTGCCAGCAGCCCGGGGACAGGGGTAGGCACTGAAGCTTTCTTT	CASSPGTGVGTEAFF
TRBV20-1	-	few	TRBJ2-7	11	TGCAGTGCTCCCCTGCGCTACGAGCAGTACTTC	CSAPLRYEQYF
TRBV2	-	few	TRBJ1-1	14	TGTGCCAGCAGTGAAGCCACCATGAACACTGAAGCTTTCTTT	CASSEATMNTEAFF
TRBV7-9	-	few	TRBJ1-2	14	TGTGCCAGCAGCTCGCGGACAGCGATGTATGGCTACACCTTC	CASSSRTAMYGYTF
TRBV28	-	-	TRBJ2-5	15	TGTGCCAGCAGTCCAAACAAGGACCCTCAAGAGACCCAGTACTTC	CASSPNKDPQETQYF
TRBV7-9	-	-	TRBJ1-1	13	TGTGCCAGCAGCTTATCTGAGGGAAATGAAGCTTTCTTT	CASSLSEGNEAFF
TRBV20-1	-	many	TRBJ1-4	13	TGCAGTGCTTCGACAAGGGAAAGTGAAAAACTGTTTTTT	CSASTRESEKLFF
TRBV7-2	-	-	TRBJ1-6	16	TGTGCCAGCAGCTTAAGGGAGGTGTTGGATAATTCACCCCTCCACTTT	CASSLREVLDNSPLHF
TRBV3-1	-	few	TRBJ2-2	15	TGTGCCAGCAGCCAAGTTCCGGGAGACACCGGGGAGCTGTTTTTT	CASSQVPGDTGELFF
TRBV6-2/TRBV6-3	-	few	TRBJ2-3	15	TGTGCCAGCAGTTATCTCCGGGGTGTCACAGATACGCAGTATTTT	CASSYLRGVTDTQYF